What follows describes a single T cell receptor (beta chain). Its cognate antigen is unknown. These data are taken from a study of T cell repertoires in cytomegalovirus infection. Study in general: It can be stated that public TCR beta signatures indicated CMV infection as well as a matching HLA type.

CDR3 length: 14 amino acids. V shed 5 bases, J shed 3 bases, and the junction held 5 bases outside the gene matches. Germline assignment: CDR1 SGHNT and CDR2 YYREEE (reference sequence). Study-wide results and limits: Carriage of CMV together with the relevant HLA was identifiable through cumulative public TCR beta family frequency.

MiXCR was run by TCRdb on the reads, yielding one entry per CDR3 protein. The sample has around 300,000 distinct CDR3 sequences; less than 25% are singletons. J is TRBJ2-3 and V is TRBV5-4, with 8 nucleotides matching TRBD2. The sequence derives from a human donor in good health (CMV status not recorded). Some clones in this sample may be carry-over from other donors' samples. The specimen comprised cultured PBMCs, sampled from culture after CMV antigen stimulation. The CDR3 reads CASRRAGGTDTQYF. CDR3 coding DNA: TGTGCCAGCAGGCGGGCGGGAGGAACAGATACGCAGTATTTT.